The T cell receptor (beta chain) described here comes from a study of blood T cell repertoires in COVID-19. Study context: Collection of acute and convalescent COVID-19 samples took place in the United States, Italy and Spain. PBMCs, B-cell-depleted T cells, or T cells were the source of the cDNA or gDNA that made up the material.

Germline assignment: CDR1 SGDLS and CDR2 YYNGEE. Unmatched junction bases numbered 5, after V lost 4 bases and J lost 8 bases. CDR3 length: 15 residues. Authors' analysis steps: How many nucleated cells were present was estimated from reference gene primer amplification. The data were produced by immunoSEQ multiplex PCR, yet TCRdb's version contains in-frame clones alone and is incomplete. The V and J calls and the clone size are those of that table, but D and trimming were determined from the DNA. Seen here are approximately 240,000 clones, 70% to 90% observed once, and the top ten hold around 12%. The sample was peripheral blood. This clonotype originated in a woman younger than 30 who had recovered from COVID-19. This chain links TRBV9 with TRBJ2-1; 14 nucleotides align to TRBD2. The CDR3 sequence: CASSIRLAGGDEQFF. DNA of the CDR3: TGTGCCAGCAGCATCCGACTAGCGGGAGGGGATGAGCAGTTCTTC.